Listed below are T cell receptor beta chains from one sample, sequenced in a study of T cells in Graves' hyperthyroidism and ophthalmopathy. In TCRdb, the multiplex PCR reads were re-called with MiXCR into one record per CDR3 protein. This sample has about 640,000 distinct CDR3 sequences; roughly 20% occur once, and the top ten carry 30% to 40%. The material sequenced was blood. All receptors derive from a man aged 25 to 40 with Graves' ophthalmopathy. The CDR3 runs from the conserved cysteine through the conserved F or W. The D gene is left open where the match is weak. The size entry is marked missing in some rows and otherwise reads once, few, many or a size class.

>TRBV6-1|few|TRBJ2-1|NA
TGTGCCAGCAGTGGGGACTGGGGCTACAATGAGCAGTTCTTC
CASSGDWGYNEQFF
>TRBV7-2|NA|TRBJ1-2|NA
TGTGCCAGCAGCTACCGACAGGCGACCCGAGGTGGCTACACCTTC
CASSYRQATRGGYTF
>TRBV28|NA|TRBJ1-2|TRBD1
TGTGCCAGCAGACGGGACAGGCAGGTTGGCTACACCTTC
CASRRDRQVGYTF
>TRBV20-1|many|TRBJ2-7|TRBD2
TGCAGTGCTAGAGCCTCACGGGACTACTACGAGCAGTACTTC
CSARASRDYYEQYF
>TRBV18|many|TRBJ1-6|NA
TGTGCCAGCTCACCATCGGGGGGTTCACCCCTCCACTTT
CASSPSGGSPLHF
>TRBV7-9|NA|TRBJ2-3|NA
TGTGCCAGCAGCTCGGTTGGGGGATTTGAAACGCAGTATTTT
CASSSVGGFETQYF
>TRBV20-1|NA|TRBJ2-5|TRBD2
TGCAGTGCTAGAGAAGAAGCTAGCGGGAGGGCCGAAGAGACCCAGTACTTC
CSAREEASGRAEETQYF
>TRBV28|many|TRBJ1-4|TRBD1
TGTGCCAGCAGTCCGTCGGGACAGATAAATGAAAAACTGTTTTTT
CASSPSGQINEKLFF
>TRBV5-5|NA|TRBJ1-5|NA
TGTGCCAGCAGCTTGGGGTCCTTCAATCAGCCCCAGCATTTT
CASSLGSFNQPQHF
>TRBV24-1|many|TRBJ2-2|NA
TGTGCCACTGCCGGCAGAGCGAACACCGGGGAGCTGTTTTTT
CATAGRANTGELFF
>TRBV7-9|many|TRBJ2-3|NA
TGCGCCAGCAGCTTGCTGGCAGGGAGCACAGATACGCAGTATTTT
CASSLLAGSTDTQYF
>TRBV19|NA|TRBJ2-1|TRBD2
TGTGCCAGTAGTCTGATAGCGGGAGGGCTTGACAATGAGCAGTTCTTC
CASSLIAGGLDNEQFF
>TRBV6-5|few|TRBJ2-3|NA
TGTGCCAGCAGTTACGTTGGCACAGATACGCAGTATTTT
CASSYVGTDTQYF
>TRBV4-2|NA|TRBJ2-1|TRBD2
TGTGCCAGCAGCCAAGACGTAAGCGGGAGGCTCTACAATGAGCAGTTCTTC
CASSQDVSGRLYNEQFF
>TRBV6-1|few|TRBJ2-5|NA
TGTGCCAGCAGTGGGACATACCAAGAGACCCAGTACTTC
CASSGTYQETQYF
>TRBV19|few|TRBJ1-6|NA
TGTGCCAGTAGTATACCAGACAGATTCGATTCACCCCTCCACTTT
CASSIPDRFDSPLHF
>TRBV20-1|many|TRBJ2-7|NA
TGCAGTGCCAGAAGGGGACGGTCCTACGAGCAGTACTTC
CSARRGRSYEQYF
>TRBV30|many|TRBJ2-3|TRBD2
TGTGCCTTACTAGCGGGGTACACAGATACGCAGTATTTT
CALLAGYTDTQYF
>TRBV27|NA|TRBJ2-1|NA
TGTGCCAGCAGTACTCGGGGGTTAATCGGCAATGAGCAGTTCTTC
CASSTRGLIGNEQFF
>TRBV19|few|TRBJ2-2|NA
TGTGCCAGTAGTCCCCAGACTCTCACCGGGGAGCTGTTTTTT
CASSPQTLTGELFF
>TRBV7-6|NA|TRBJ2-3|NA
TGTGCCAGCAGCTCGTGGACAGGGGATGGACTAGCGGCCACAGATACGCAGTATTTT
CASSSWTGDGLAATDTQYF
>TRBV10-3|few|TRBJ2-2|NA
TGTGCCATCAGTAAGAACACCGGGGAGCTGTTTTTT
CAISKNTGELFF
>TRBV4-2|NA|TRBJ1-1|NA
TGTGCCAGCAGGATGGGGGGCCTGGGCACTGAAGCTTTCTTT
CASRMGGLGTEAFF
>TRBV28|many|TRBJ2-7|TRBD2
TGTGCCAGCAGTTTAGAACTAGCGGGATTATACGAGCAGTACTTC
CASSLELAGLYEQYF
>TRBV7-8|once|TRBJ2-3|TRBD2
TGTGCCAGCAGCTTAGCGGGAGGGCCCGCAGATACGCAGTATTTT
CASSLAGGPADTQYF
>TRBV5-1|many|TRBJ2-7|NA
TGCGCCAGCAGCTTGAACAGAGCGGTCGAGCAGTACTTC
CASSLNRAVEQYF
>TRBV11-2|many|TRBJ1-5|TRBD1
TGTGCCAGCAGCTTAGATTTGGACAGGGGCAATCAGCCCCAGCATTTT
CASSLDLDRGNQPQHF
>TRBV30|many|TRBJ2-7|TRBD1
TGTGCCTGGAGCTTCGGGACAGGGACCGAGCAGTACTTC
CAWSFGTGTEQYF
>TRBV6-1|NA|TRBJ2-7|TRBD1
TGTGCCAGCAGTGCCCGGACAGGGGGCAATTACGAGCAGTACTTC
CASSARTGGNYEQYF
>TRBV12-3/TRBV12-4|NA|TRBJ2-1|NA
TGTGCCAGCAGAGCAAGCGGGCGCTCCTACAATGAGCAGTTCTTC
CASRASGRSYNEQFF
>TRBV28|many|TRBJ1-4|NA
TGTGCCAGCAGTTTTAGTAACGAAAAACTGTTTTTT
CASSFSNEKLFF
>TRBV20-1|few|TRBJ2-4|NA
TGCAGTGCTAGCCGGGTAACGGTGCTAGCCAAAAACATTCAGTACTTC
CSASRVTVLAKNIQYF
>TRBV6-5|NA|TRBJ1-2|NA
TGTGCCAGCAGTTACGGGAGGGGTAACTACGGCTACACCTTC
CASSYGRGNYGYTF
>TRBV28|many|TRBJ2-7|NA
TGTGCCAGCAGTCTGCGGCAGTACGAGCAGTACTTC
CASSLRQYEQYF
>TRBV7-3|many|TRBJ2-3|TRBD2
TGTGCCAGCAGCCCGGGGCTAGCGGGAGTCGGAGATACGCAGTATTTT
CASSPGLAGVGDTQYF
>TRBV28|many|TRBJ2-7|TRBD1
TGTGCCAGCAGTCACCGGGACAGGGTCTCCTACGAGCAGTACTTC
CASSHRDRVSYEQYF